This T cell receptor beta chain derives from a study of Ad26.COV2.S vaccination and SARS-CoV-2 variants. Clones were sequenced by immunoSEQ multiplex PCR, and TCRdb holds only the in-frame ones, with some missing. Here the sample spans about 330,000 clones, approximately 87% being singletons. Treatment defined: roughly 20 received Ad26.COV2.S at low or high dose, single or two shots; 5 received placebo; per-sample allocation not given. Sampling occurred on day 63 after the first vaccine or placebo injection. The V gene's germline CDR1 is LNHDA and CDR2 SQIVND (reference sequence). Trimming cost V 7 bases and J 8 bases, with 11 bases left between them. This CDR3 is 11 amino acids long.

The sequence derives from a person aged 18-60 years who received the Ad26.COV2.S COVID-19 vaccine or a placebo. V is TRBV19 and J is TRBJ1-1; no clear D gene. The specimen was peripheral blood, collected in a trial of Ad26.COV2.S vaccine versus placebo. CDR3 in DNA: TGTGCCAGTACCCGCCACAGCGAAGCTTTCTTT. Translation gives CASTRHSEAFF.